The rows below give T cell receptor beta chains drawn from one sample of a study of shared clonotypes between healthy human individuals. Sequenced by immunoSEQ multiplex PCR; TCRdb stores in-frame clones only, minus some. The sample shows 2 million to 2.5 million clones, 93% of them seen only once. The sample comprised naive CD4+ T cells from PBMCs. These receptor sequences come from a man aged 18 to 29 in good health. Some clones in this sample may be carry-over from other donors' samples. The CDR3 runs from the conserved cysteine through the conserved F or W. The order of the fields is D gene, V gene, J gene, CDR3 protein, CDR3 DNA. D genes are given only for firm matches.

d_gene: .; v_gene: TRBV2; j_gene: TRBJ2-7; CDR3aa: CASSDRDSYEQYF; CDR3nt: TGTGCCAGCAGTGACAGGGACTCCTACGAGCAGTACTTC
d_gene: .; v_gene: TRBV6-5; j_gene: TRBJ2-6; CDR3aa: CASSYMGGANVLTF; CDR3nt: TGTGCCAGCAGTTACATGGGGGGGGCCAACGTCCTGACTTTC
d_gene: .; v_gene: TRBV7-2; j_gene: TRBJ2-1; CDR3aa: CASSFQLGDYNEQFF; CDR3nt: TGTGCCAGCAGCTTCCAACTGGGGGACTACAATGAGCAGTTCTTC
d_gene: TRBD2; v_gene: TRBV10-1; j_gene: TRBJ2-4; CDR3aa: CASSDVAGVYIQYF; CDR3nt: TGCGCCAGCAGTGATGTAGCGGGAGTATACATTCAGTACTTC
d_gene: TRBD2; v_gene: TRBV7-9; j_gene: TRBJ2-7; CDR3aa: CASSPGGEGRHEQYF; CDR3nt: TGTGCCAGCAGCCCGGGTGGGGAGGGGAGGCACGAGCAGTACTTC
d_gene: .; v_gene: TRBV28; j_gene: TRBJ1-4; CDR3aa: CASRTDRGWEKLFF; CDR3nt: TGTGCCAGCAGAACCGACCGGGGATGGGAAAAACTGTTTTTT
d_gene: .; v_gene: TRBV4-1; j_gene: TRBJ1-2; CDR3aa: CASSPLGGGRPSNYGYTF; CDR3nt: TGCGCCAGCAGCCCCCTCGGGGGTGGGCGACCCTCTAACTATGGCTACACCTTC
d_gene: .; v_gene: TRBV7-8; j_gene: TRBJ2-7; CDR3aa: CASSSTWGEWNEQYF; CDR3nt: TGTGCCAGCAGCTCCACCTGGGGGGAATGGAACGAGCAGTACTTC
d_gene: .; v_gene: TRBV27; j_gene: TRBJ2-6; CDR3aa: CASSLPGSPSGANVLTF; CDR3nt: TGTGCCAGCAGTCTACCGGGCTCCCCCTCTGGGGCCAACGTCCTGACTTTC
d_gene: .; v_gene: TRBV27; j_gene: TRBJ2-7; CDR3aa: CASSSRLYEQYF; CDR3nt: TGTGCCAGCAGTTCCCGACTCTACGAGCAGTACTTC
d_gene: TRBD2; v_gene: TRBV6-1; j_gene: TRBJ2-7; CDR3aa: CASTPGLAIYEQYF; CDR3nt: TGTGCCAGCACCCCGGGACTAGCGATCTACGAGCAGTACTTC
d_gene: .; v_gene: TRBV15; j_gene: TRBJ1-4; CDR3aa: CATSRDRARDNEKLFF; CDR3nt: TGTGCCACCAGCAGAGATCGAGCGAGAGATAATGAAAAACTGTTTTTT
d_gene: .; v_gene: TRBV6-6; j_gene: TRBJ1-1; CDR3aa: CASSYSGEAFF; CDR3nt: TGTGCCAGCAGTTACTCGGGTGAAGCTTTCTTT
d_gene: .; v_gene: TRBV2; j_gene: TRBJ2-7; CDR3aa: CASSSQGIINYEQYF; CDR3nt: TGTGCCAGCAGTTCCCAGGGGATAATCAACTACGAGCAGTACTTC
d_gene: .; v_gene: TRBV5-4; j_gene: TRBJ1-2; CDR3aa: CASSRGQPYGYTF; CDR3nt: TGTGCCAGCAGTCGTGGACAGCCTTATGGCTACACCTTC
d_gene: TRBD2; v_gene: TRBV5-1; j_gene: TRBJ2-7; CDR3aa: CASSPSSGRNYGQYF; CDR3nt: TGCGCCAGCAGCCCGTCTAGCGGGAGGAACTACGGGCAGTACTTC
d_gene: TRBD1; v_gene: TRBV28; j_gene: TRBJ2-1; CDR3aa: CASSQGARQFF; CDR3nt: TGTGCCAGCAGCCAGGGGGCGAGGCAGTTCTTC
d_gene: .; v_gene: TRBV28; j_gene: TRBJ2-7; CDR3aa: CASSPPRDPWWVEQYF; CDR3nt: TGTGCCAGCAGTCCCCCCCGGGACCCCTGGTGGGTCGAGCAGTACTTC
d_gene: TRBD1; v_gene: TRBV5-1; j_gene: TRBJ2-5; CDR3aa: CASSPHLPGTGEETQYF; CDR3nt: TGCGCCAGCAGCCCCCACCTTCCCGGGACAGGGGAAGAGACCCAGTACTTC
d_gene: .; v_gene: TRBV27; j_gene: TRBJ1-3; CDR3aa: CASSLPYRAQRGNTIYF; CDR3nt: TGTGCCAGCAGTTTACCTTACAGGGCCCAAAGAGGAAACACCATATATTTT